This TCR beta chain was found in a study of T cell responses to AZD1222 COVID-19 vaccine. Study at large: The study pooled second doses at about 4 or about 12 weeks.

Produced via immunoSEQ multiplex PCR; TCRdb's table is partial and in-frame only. The table records approximately 65,000 clones, roughly three quarters of them present only once. Study outcomes and limitations: Clonal diversity may have been underestimated, and the donors were mostly white British, with more females than males.

V was pared by 8 bases and J by 7 bases, with 4 bases of the junction left unmatched. The CDR3 sequence is 14 residues long. Germline assignment: CDR1 SNHLY and CDR2 FYNNEI. This clone was seen just once. Its antigen is unidentified. Material: peripheral blood, obtained on day 0 of AZD1222 vaccination. This TCR was recovered from an adult in good health. The V gene is TRBV2, the J gene TRBJ2-1; 14 bases align to TRBD2. In nucleotides, the CDR3 is TGTGCCAGCCGACTAGCGGGGGGGTTTAATGAGCAGTTCTTC. Translation: CASRLAGGFNEQFF.